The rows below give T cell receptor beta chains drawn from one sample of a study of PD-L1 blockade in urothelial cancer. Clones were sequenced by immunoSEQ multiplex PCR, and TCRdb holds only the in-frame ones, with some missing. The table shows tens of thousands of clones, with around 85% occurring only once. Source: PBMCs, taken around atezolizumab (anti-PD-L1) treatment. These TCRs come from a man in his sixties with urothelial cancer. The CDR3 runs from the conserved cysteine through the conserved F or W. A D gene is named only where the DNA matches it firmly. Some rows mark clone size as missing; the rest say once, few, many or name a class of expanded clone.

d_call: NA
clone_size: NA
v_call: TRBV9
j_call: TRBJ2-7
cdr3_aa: CASSQNSGTYEQYF
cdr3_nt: TGTGCCAGCAGCCAAAACAGCGGTACCTACGAGCAGTACTTC

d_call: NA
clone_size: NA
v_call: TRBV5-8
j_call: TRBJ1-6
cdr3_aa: CASSLGGGSYNSPLHF
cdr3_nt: TGTGCCAGCAGCTTGGGAGGGGGCTCCTATAATTCACCCCTCCACTTT

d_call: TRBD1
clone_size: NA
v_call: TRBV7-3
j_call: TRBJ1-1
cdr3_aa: CASSNPTGGNTEAFF
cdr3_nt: TGTGCCAGCAGCAATCCGACAGGGGGAAATACTGAAGCTTTCTTT

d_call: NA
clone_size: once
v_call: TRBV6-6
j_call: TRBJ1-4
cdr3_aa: CASSYSSGGKLFF
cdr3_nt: TGTGCCAGCAGTTACTCAAGTGGAGGAAAACTGTTTTTT

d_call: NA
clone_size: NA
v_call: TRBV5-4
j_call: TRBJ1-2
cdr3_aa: CASSLDIHRGYTF
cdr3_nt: TGTGCCAGCAGCTTGGATATCCACCGGGGCTACACCTTC

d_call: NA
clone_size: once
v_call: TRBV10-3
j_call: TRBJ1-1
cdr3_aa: CAISEQGSNTEAFF
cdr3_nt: TGTGCCATCAGTGAGCAGGGGTCGAACACTGAAGCTTTCTTT

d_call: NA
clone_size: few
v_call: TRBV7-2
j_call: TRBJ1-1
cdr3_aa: CASSRRGAANTEAFF
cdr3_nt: TGTGCCAGCAGCCGGAGGGGTGCGGCGAACACTGAAGCTTTCTTT

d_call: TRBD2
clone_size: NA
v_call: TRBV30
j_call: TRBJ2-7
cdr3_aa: CAWSGPGAGEYEQYF
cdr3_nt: TGTGCCTGGAGTGGCCCCGGGGCGGGGGAGTACGAGCAGTACTTC

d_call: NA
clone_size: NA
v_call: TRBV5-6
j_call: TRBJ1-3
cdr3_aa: CASSFSIQGSGNTIYF
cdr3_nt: TGTGCCAGCAGCTTCTCTATACAGGGCTCTGGAAACACCATATATTTT

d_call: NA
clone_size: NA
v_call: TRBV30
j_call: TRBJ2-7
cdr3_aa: CAWAGVYEQYF
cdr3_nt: TGTGCCTGGGCAGGGGTCTACGAGCAGTACTTC

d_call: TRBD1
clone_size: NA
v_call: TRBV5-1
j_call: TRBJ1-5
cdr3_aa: CASSPGQGSRQPQHF
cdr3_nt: TGCGCCAGCAGCCCCGGACAGGGCAGCCGCCAGCCCCAGCATTTT

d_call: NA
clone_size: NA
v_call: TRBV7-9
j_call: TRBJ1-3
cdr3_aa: CASSPPGGGHGNTIYF
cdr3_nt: TGTGCCAGCAGCCCCCCAGGCGGGGGGCACGGAAACACCATATATTTT

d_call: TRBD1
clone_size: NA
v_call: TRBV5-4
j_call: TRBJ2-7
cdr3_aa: CASSPGDRNIYEQYF
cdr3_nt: TGTGCCAGCAGCCCGGGGGACAGGAATATCTACGAGCAGTACTTC

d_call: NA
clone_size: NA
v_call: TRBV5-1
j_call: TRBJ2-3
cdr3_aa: CASPRGGATQYF
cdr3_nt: TGCGCCAGCCCTCGGGGCGGGGCTACGCAGTATTTT

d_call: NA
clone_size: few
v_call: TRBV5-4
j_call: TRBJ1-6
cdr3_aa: CASSLAGTNNSPLHF
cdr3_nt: TGTGCCAGCAGCTTGGCTGGCACTAATAATTCACCCCTCCACTTT

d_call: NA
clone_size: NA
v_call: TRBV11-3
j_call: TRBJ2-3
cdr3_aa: CASSLAADTQYF
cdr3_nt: TGTGCCAGCAGCTTAGCGGCAGATACGCAGTATTTT

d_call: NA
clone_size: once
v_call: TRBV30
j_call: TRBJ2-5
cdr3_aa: CAWSLPLQGGNQETQYF
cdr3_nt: TGTGCCTGGAGTCTCCCCTTACAGGGGGGGAACCAAGAGACCCAGTACTTC

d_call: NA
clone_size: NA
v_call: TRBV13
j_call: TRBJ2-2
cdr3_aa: CASSLSGKNTGELFF
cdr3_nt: TGTGCCAGCAGCTTATCAGGGAAGAACACCGGGGAGCTGTTTTTT

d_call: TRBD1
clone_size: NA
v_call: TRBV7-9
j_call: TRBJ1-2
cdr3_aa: CASSPRRDREDDYGYTF
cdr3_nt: TGTGCCAGCAGCCCCCGCCGGGACAGGGAGGACGACTATGGCTACACCTTC

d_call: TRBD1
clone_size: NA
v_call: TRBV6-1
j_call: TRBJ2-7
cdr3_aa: CASSLRTGAYEQYF
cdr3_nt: TGTGCCAGCAGTCTTCGGACAGGGGCGTACGAGCAGTACTTC

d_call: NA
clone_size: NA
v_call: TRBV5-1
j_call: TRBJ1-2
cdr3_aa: CASSLTISYGYTF
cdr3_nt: TGCGCCAGCAGCCTGACAATCTCCTATGGCTACACCTTC

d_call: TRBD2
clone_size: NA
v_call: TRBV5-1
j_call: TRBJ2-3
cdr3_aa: CASSSGWVAGGRTDTQYF
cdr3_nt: TGCGCCAGCAGCTCTGGGTGGGTGGCGGGGGGGCGCACAGATACGCAGTATTTT

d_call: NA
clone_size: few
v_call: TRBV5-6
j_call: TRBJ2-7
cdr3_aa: CASTQNVWGTLVSEQYF
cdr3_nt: TGTGCCAGCACCCAAAATGTTTGGGGGACATTAGTTTCCGAGCAGTACTTC

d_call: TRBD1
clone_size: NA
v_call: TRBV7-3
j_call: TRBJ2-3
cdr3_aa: CASSPQGARTDTQYF
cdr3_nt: TGTGCCAGCAGCCCCCAGGGGGCGCGGACAGATACGCAGTATTTT

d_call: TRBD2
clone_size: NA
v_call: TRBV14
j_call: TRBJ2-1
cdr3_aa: CASSQEGLAGAGGEQFF
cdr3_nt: TGTGCCAGCAGCCAAGAGGGACTAGCGGGGGCAGGCGGTGAGCAGTTCTTC

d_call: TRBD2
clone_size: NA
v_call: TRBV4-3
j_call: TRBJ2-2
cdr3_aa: CASKRSGGANTGELFF
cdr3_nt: TGCGCCAGCAAGAGGAGCGGGGGGGCGAACACCGGGGAGCTGTTTTTT